This TCR beta chain was identified in a study of vaccination and CD4 T cells after COVID-19. Study-wide background: Stimulation of the cells used overlapping spike peptide pools from SARS-CoV-2 and from the common cold coronaviruses HCoV-NL63, HCoV-OC43 and HCoV-229E.

On this clonotype itself: Its target is not known.

Treatment meaning: roughly 10-day PBMC culture with coronavirus spike peptide pools or control peptides (ViraFEST assay). For ViraFEST, peptide pools expanded antigen-specific T cells, after which the TCRs were sequenced. Following a culture period (roughly ten days), negative selection was used to isolate CD4+ T cells. CDR3 size: 16 residues. From germline, CDR1 is KGHDR and CDR2 SFDVKD. V shed 2 bases and J 1 base; nucleotides not matched to a gene: 6. Cultured CD4+ T cell DNA underwent sequencing with the Oncomine TCR Beta short-read assay. DNA came from CD4+ T cells after culture. MiXCR, run by TCRdb on the PCR reads, gives a single entry per CDR3 protein. The table includes more than 15,000 distinct CDR3 sequences, about 64% detected once.

This TCR derives from a human donor who had recovered from COVID-19. V and J are TRBV24-1 and TRBJ2-5, with 7 bases matching TRBD2. The sequenced material came from CD4+ T cells from blood, cultured in vitro. The CDR3 nucleotides are TGTGCCACCAGTGATTGGGAGGGACGGACCCAAGAGACCCAGTACTTC. It codes for CATSDWEGRTQETQYF.